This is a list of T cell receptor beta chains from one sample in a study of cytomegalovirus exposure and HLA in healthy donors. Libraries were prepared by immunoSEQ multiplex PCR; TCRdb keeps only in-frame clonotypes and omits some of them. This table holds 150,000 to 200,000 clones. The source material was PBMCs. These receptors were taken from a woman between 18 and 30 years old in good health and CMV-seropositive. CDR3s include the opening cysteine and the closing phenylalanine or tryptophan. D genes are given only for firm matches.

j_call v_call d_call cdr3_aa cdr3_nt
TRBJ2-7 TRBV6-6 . CASSYGMGGARYEQYF TGTGCCAGCAGTTACGGTATGGGCGGGGCCCGCTACGAGCAGTACTTC
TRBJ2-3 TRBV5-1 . CASSSEGVDTQYF TGCGCCAGCAGCTCCGAAGGGGTCGATACGCAGTATTTT
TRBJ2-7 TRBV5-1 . CASSVGHLSYEQYF TGCGCCAGCAGCGTCGGACACCTCTCCTACGAGCAGTACTTC
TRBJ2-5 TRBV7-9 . CASSTLPGESRNQYF TGTGCCAGTTCTACCCTCCCAGGGGAATCTAGGAACCAGTACTTC
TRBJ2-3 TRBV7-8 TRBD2 CASSLPSGSSTDTQYF TGTGCCAGCAGCCTACCCAGCGGGAGTAGCACAGATACGCAGTATTTT
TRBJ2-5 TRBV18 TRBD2 CASSYGGAGETQYF TGTGCCAGCTCCTACGGGGGGGCCGGAGAGACCCAGTACTTC
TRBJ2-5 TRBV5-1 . CASSWLPGLEETQYF TGCGCCAGCAGCTGGTTACCGGGTTTGGAAGAGACCCAGTACTTC
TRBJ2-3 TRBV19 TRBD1 CASSIGDRVATDTQYF TGTGCCAGTAGTATAGGGGACAGGGTTGCGACAGATACGCAGTATTTT
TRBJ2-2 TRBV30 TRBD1 CAWDRGLNTGELFF TGTGCCTGGGACAGGGGGCTAAACACCGGGGAGCTGTTTTTT
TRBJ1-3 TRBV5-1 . CASRRDGNSGNTIYF TGCGCCAGCAGGCGGGACGGAAACTCTGGAAACACCATATATTTT
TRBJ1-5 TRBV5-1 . CASSLAPNQPQHF TGCGCCAGCAGCTTGGCCCCAAATCAGCCCCAGCATTTT
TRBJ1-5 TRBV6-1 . CASSVFEGADQPQHF TGTGCCAGCAGTGTTTTTGAAGGGGCGGATCAGCCCCAGCATTTT
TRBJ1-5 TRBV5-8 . CASSLSDKYSNQPQHF TGTGCCAGCAGCTTATCCGACAAGTATAGCAATCAGCCCCAGCATTTT
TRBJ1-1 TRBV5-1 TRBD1 CASIGTGRGEAFF TGCGCCAGCATAGGGACAGGGAGGGGTGAAGCTTTCTTT
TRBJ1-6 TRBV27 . CASSPFLRAGSAWGSPLHF TGTGCCAGCAGTCCATTCTTGAGAGCGGGCTCCGCCTGGGGTTCACCCCTCCACTTT
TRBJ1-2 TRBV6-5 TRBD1 CASSGDRAIYNGYTF TGTGCCAGCTCGGGAGACAGGGCAATTTACAATGGCTACACCTTC
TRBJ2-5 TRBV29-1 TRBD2 CSGGGTSGQETQYF TGCAGTGGGGGGGGGACTAGCGGCCAAGAGACCCAGTACTTC
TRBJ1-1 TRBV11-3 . CASSLSVRAFF TGTGCCAGCAGCTTATCTGTTAGAGCTTTCTTT
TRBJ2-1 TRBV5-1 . CASSPGAYNEQFF TGCGCCAGCAGCCCCGGAGCCTACAATGAGCAGTTCTTC
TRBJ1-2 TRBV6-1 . CASTLEGGLGGYTF TGTGCCAGCACCCTCGAGGGGGGGTTGGGTGGCTACACCTTC
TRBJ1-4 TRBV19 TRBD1 CASSVGTEWTNEKLFF TGTGCCAGTAGTGTGGGGACAGAATGGACTAATGAAAAACTGTTTTTT
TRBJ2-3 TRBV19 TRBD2 CASSMQAGGSTDTQYF TGTGCCAGTAGTATGCAAGCGGGAGGGTCCACAGATACGCAGTATTTT